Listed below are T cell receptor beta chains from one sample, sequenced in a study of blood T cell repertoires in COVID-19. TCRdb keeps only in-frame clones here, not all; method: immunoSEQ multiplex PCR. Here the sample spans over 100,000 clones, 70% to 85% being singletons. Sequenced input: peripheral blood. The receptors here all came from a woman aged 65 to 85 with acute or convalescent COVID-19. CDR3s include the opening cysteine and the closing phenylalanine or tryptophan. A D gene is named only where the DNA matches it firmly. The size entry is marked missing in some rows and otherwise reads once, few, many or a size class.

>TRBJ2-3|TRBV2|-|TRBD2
CASSPTAGGSTDTQYF
TGTGCCAGCAGTCCCACAGCGGGGGGGTCTACAGATACGCAGTATTTT
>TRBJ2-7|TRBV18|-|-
CASSPPGLGEQYF
TGTGCCAGCTCACCACCGGGACTTGGCGAGCAGTACTTC
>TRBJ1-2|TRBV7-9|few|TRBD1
CAILNRGNYGYTF
TGTGCCATCCTGAACAGGGGCAACTATGGCTACACCTTC
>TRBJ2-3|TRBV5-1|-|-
CASSLAGADTQYF
TGCGCCAGCAGCTTGGCAGGGGCAGATACGCAGTATTTT
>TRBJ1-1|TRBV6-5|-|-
CATKTQAGGTEAFF
TGTGCCACTAAGACCCAGGCGGGAGGCACTGAAGCTTTCTTT
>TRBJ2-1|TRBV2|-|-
CASTREAGGSGEQFF
TGTGCCAGCACCAGGGAGGCAGGCGGATCGGGTGAGCAGTTCTTC
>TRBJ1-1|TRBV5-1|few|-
CASMSGVNTEAFF
TGCGCCAGCATGTCGGGGGTCAACACTGAAGCTTTCTTT
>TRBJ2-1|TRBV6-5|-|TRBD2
CASSSAGDSYNEQFF
TGTGCCAGCAGTTCCGCGGGGGATTCCTACAATGAGCAGTTCTTC
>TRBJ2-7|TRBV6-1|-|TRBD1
CASSEALGQGANEQYF
TGTGCCAGCAGTGAAGCTCTGGGACAGGGGGCAAACGAGCAGTACTTC
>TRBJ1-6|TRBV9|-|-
CASSVDTGASPLHF
TGTGCCAGCAGCGTAGATACAGGCGCTTCACCCCTCCACTTT
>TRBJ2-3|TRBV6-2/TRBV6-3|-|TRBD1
CASSYSIFEGTGALSRHTQYF
TGTGCCAGCAGTTACTCTATATTTGAAGGGACAGGTGCCTTGAGTAGGCATACGCAGTATTTT
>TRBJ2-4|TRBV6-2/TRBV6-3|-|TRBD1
CASSSGTGVVGNIQYF
TGTGCCAGCAGTTCTGGGACAGGGGTCGTCGGGAACATTCAGTACTTC
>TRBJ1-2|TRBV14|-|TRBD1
CASPAWTGVNGYTF
TGTGCCAGCCCAGCCTGGACAGGGGTTAATGGCTACACCTTC
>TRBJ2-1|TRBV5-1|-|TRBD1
CASSLGQGGNEQFF
TGCGCCAGCAGCTTGGGACAGGGGGGCAATGAGCAGTTCTTC
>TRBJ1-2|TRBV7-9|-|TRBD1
CASTPGGANYGYTF
TGTGCCAGCACCCCAGGGGGTGCCAACTATGGCTACACCTTC
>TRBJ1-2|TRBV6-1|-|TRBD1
CASSRVDRVGYGYTF
TGTGCCAGCAGTAGGGTGGACAGGGTGGGCTATGGCTACACCTTC
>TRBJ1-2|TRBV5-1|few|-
CASSLAAGVNYGYTF
TGCGCCAGCAGCTTGGCCGCAGGGGTGAACTATGGCTACACCTTC
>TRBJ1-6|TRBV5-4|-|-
CASSYRDRNSPLHF
TGTGCCAGCAGCTACAGAGACCGGAATTCACCCCTCCACTTT
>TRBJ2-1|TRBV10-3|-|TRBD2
CAISDPGGDEQFF
TGTGCCATCAGTGATCCGGGAGGGGATGAGCAGTTCTTC
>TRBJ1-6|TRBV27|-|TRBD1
CASSPQMTGFRNSPLHF
TGTGCCAGCAGTCCTCAAATGACAGGGTTCAGGAATTCACCCCTCCACTTT
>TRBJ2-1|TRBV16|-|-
CASSPRDEQFF
TGTGCCAGCAGCCCTCGTGATGAGCAGTTCTTC
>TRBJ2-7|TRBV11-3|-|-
CASSLGGGTAYEQYF
TGTGCCAGCAGCTTAGGTGGGGGCACCGCCTACGAGCAGTACTTC
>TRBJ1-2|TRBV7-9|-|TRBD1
CASSLGQGAEGYTF
TGTGCCAGCAGCTTAGGTCAGGGGGCCGAAGGCTACACCTTC
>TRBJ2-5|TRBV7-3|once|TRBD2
CASSFGYRLAGGRSQETQYF
TGTGCCAGCAGCTTTGGGTACAGACTAGCGGGGGGACGATCCCAAGAGACCCAGTACTTC
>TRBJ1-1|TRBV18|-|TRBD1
CASSPTTGIRNTEAFF
TGTGCCAGCTCACCAACGACAGGGATTCGGAACACTGAAGCTTTCTTT
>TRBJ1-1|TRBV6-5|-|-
CASSSPAQGSEAFF
TGTGCCAGCAGTTCCCCCGCACAGGGCTCTGAAGCTTTCTTT
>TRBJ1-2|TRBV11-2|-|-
CASSSGQGYNYGYTF
TGTGCCAGCAGCTCCGGGCAGGGATATAACTATGGCTACACCTTC
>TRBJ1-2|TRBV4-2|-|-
CASSPWDNGYGYTF
TGTGCCAGCAGCCCCTGGGACAACGGCTATGGCTACACCTTC
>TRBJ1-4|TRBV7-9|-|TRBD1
CASSLGGTGSFKLFF
TGTGCCAGCAGCTTAGGGGGGACAGGGTCTTTCAAACTGTTTTTT
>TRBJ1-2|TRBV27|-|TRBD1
CASSDRGTNYGYTF
TGTGCCAGCTCGGACAGGGGGACTAACTATGGCTACACCTTC
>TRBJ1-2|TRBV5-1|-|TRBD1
CASNPTGGDYGYTF
TGCGCCAGCAACCCCACAGGGGGCGACTATGGCTACACCTTC
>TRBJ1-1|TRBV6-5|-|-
CASSPQENTEAFF
TGTGCCAGCAGTCCACAGGAGAACACTGAAGCTTTCTTT
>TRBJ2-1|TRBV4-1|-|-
CASSQTGQRRQFEQFF
TGCGCCAGCAGCCAAACTGGACAGAGACGACAATTTGAGCAGTTCTTC
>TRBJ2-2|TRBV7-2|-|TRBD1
CASSLEWTGTGELFF
TGTGCCAGCAGCTTAGAGTGGACAGGCACCGGGGAGCTGTTTTTT
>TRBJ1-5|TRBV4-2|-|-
CASSQEVSQSSNQPQHF
TGTGCCAGCAGCCAAGAGGTGTCGCAGTCAAGCAATCAGCCCCAGCATTTT
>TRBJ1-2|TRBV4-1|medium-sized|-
CASSQATSFASGYTF
TGCGCCAGCAGCCAAGCTACCTCCTTCGCATCCGGCTACACCTTC
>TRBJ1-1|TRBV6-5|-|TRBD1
CASSYSSDRLAFF
TGTGCCAGCAGTTACTCTTCGGACAGGTTGGCTTTCTTT
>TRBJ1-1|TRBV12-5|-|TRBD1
CASGSGTEPLNTEAFF
TGTGCTAGTGGTTCGGGGACAGAACCACTGAACACTGAAGCTTTCTTT
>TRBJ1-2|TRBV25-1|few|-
CASSGMEGVGRGYTF
TGTGCCAGCAGTGGAATGGAGGGGGTCGGGAGGGGCTACACCTTC
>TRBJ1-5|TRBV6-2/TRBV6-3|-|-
CASSRTWNQPQHF
TGTGCCAGCAGTAGGACATGGAACCAGCCCCAGCATTTT
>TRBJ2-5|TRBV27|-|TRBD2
CASSLLRGGAQETQYF
TGTGCCAGCAGTTTATTACGCGGGGGGGCCCAAGAGACCCAGTACTTC
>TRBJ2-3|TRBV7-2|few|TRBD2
CASSFLGTSGGAPYF
TGTGCCAGCAGCTTCTTGGGTACTAGCGGGGGGGCTCCGTATTTT
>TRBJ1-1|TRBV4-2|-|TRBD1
CASSQDRQGPRSTEAFF
TGTGCCAGCAGCCAAGACCGACAGGGCCCGAGGTCAACTGAAGCTTTCTTT
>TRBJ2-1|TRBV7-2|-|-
CASRAGTVPPAQFF
TGTGCCAGCAGGGCGGGGACCGTACCACCAGCGCAGTTCTTC
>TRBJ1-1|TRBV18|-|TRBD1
CASSQDRAKNTEAFF
TGTGCCAGCTCACAGGACAGGGCGAAGAACACTGAAGCTTTCTTT
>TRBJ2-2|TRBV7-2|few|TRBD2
CASSLALLAGYTGELFF
TGTGCCAGCAGCTTAGCCTTACTAGCGGGGTACACCGGGGAGCTGTTTTTT
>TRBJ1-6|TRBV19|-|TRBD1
CASSSGTGGTSSYNSPLHF
TGTGCCAGTAGTTCCGGGACAGGGGGAACGAGCTCCTATAATTCACCCCTCCACTTT
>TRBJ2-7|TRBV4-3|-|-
CASSQVMSGYEQYF
TGCGCCAGCAGCCAAGTCATGAGTGGCTACGAGCAGTACTTC
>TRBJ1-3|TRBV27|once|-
CASSLRDGGTIYF
TGTGCCAGCAGTTTACGAGATGGAGGCACCATATATTTT
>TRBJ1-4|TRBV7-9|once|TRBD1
CASSLGTGRKATNEKLFF
TGTGCCAGCAGCTTAGGGACAGGGAGAAAGGCAACTAATGAAAAACTGTTTTTT
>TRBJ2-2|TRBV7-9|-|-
CASSLDGGRSAGELFF
TGTGCCAGCAGCTTAGACGGGGGGCGGTCGGCCGGGGAGCTGTTTTTT
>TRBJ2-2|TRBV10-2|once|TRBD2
CASTPGLAGVTGELFF
TGCGCCAGCACCCCCGGACTAGCGGGGGTCACCGGGGAGCTGTTTTTT
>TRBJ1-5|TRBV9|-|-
CASSVEDGQPQHF
TGTGCCAGCAGCGTAGAAGATGGCCAGCCCCAGCATTTT
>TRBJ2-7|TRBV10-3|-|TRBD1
CAIGTGTGSYEQYF
TGTGCCATCGGAACCGGGACAGGGAGTTACGAGCAGTACTTC
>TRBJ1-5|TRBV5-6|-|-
CASSKENQPQHF
TGTGCCAGCAGCAAAGAGAATCAGCCCCAGCATTTT
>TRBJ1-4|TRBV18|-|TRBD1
CASTPGQGEKLFF
TGTGCCAGCACCCCGGGACAGGGTGAAAAACTGTTTTTT
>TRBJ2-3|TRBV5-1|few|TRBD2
CASSFGLAGDTQYF
TGCGCCAGCAGCTTTGGACTAGCGGGGGATACGCAGTATTTT
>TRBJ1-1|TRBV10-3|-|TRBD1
CATQGQGDTEAFF
TGTGCCACCCAGGGACAGGGGGACACTGAAGCTTTCTTT
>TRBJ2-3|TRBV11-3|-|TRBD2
CASSSLAGTTDTQYF
TGTGCCAGCAGCTCACTAGCGGGGACGACAGATACGCAGTATTTT
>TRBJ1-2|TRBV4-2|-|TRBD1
CASSQEEQGTSYGYTF
TGTGCCAGCAGCCAAGAGGAACAGGGGACTAGCTATGGCTACACCTTC